Listed below are T cell receptor beta chains from one sample, sequenced in a study of T cell changes during pregnancy in multiple sclerosis. The method was immunoSEQ multiplex PCR; TCRdb's version includes in-frame clones alone and lacks a portion of them. Altogether some 60,000 clones are present, approximately 91% being singletons, with the ten largest covering roughly 0.7%. Sequences were derived from CD4+ T cells from peripheral blood mononuclear cells, sampled in the first trimester of pregnancy. These receptors were collected from a female donor with multiple sclerosis, enrolled in a pregnancy study. Each CDR3 is given with its conserved first and last residue. A D gene is named only where the DNA matches it firmly. Not every row has a clone size; where given, it reads once, few, many or a size class.

v_call	d_call	j_call	clone_size	cdr3_nt	cdr3_aa
TRBV2	TRBD1	TRBJ2-7	-	TGTGCCAGCAGAGTAGGGGGCTACGACGAGCAGTACTTC	CASRVGGYDEQYF
TRBV7-6	-	TRBJ2-3	-	TGTGCCAGCAGCGCGATGCGAGTTGATACGCAGTATTTT	CASSAMRVDTQYF
TRBV19	TRBD1	TRBJ1-1	-	TGTGCCAGTAGTATTCGGTCAGGGACAGGGACGAACACTGAAGCTTTCTTT	CASSIRSGTGTNTEAFF
TRBV23-1	-	TRBJ2-7	-	TGCGCCAGAGACAGGACCTACGAGCAGTACTTC	CARDRTYEQYF
TRBV27	-	TRBJ1-5	-	TGTGCCAGCAGTTTATCCGGCAGGAGGCAGCCCCAGCATTTT	CASSLSGRRQPQHF
TRBV5-1	-	TRBJ1-2	-	TGCGCCAGCAGCTTGGTTGGCAGGGAGGTCTACGGCTACACCTTC	CASSLVGREVYGYTF
TRBV19	-	TRBJ2-3	-	TGTGCCAGTAGTAAGGGGGTTAGCACAGATACGCAGTATTTT	CASSKGVSTDTQYF
TRBV30	-	TRBJ1-4	-	TGTGCCTGGAGTTATAAGTTTGGGGGACTGCGTGAAAAACTGTTTTTT	CAWSYKFGGLREKLFF
TRBV6-6	-	TRBJ2-5	once	TGTGCCAGCAGGGACTCCGAGACTAGGGTGCAGTACTTC	CASRDSETRVQYF
TRBV2	TRBD2	TRBJ2-3	-	TGTGCCAGCACCCCGGGACTAGCGGGGGCCGGGCCAGATACGCAGTATTTT	CASTPGLAGAGPDTQYF
TRBV4-1	TRBD1	TRBJ1-6	-	TGCGCCAGCAGCCAAGAAGGGACAGGGAGGTGGTCACCCCTCCACTTT	CASSQEGTGRWSPLHF
TRBV9	TRBD1	TRBJ2-7	-	TGTGCCAGCAGCAAAGGGGGCCTCGTAGGGCAGTACTTC	CASSKGGLVGQYF
TRBV30	-	TRBJ2-5	-	TGTGCCTGGAGTGTTTGGGGAGGGGGAGAGACCCAGTACTTC	CAWSVWGGGETQYF
TRBV27	-	TRBJ1-3	-	TGTGCCAGCAGAAGGACTTTTCGGTGGTCGTCTGGAAACACCATATATTTT	CASRRTFRWSSGNTIYF
TRBV5-1	-	TRBJ2-7	-	TGCGCCAGCAGCGGCCGGGTGGGAGACGAGCAGTACTTC	CASSGRVGDEQYF
TRBV11-3	TRBD2	TRBJ2-3	once	TGTGCCAGCAGCTTAGGCCTAGCGGGGCTCACAGATACGCAGTATTTT	CASSLGLAGLTDTQYF
TRBV29-1	-	TRBJ2-1	-	TGCAGCGTTGTAAGGGGCAGCCGTGAGCAGTTCTTC	CSVVRGSREQFF
TRBV29-1	-	TRBJ1-3	-	TGCAGCGTTGACAGGGCACTCTCTGGAAACACCATATATTTT	CSVDRALSGNTIYF
TRBV4-1	TRBD1	TRBJ1-2	-	TGCGCCAGCAGCCAGGGACAGGGGGCGCAGGTCTATGGCTACACCTTC	CASSQGQGAQVYGYTF
TRBV7-9	-	TRBJ1-3	few	TGTGCCAGCAGCTTTGGGACACCATACTCTGGAAACACCATATATTTT	CASSFGTPYSGNTIYF
TRBV5-4	-	TRBJ2-7	-	TGTGCCAGCAACGACAGGTTCCGCTCCTACGAGCAGTACTTC	CASNDRFRSYEQYF
TRBV4-3	TRBD2	TRBJ2-3	-	TGCGCCAGCAGCCAAGATAGGTCTAGCGGGTGGGATACGCAGTATTTT	CASSQDRSSGWDTQYF
TRBV4-3	-	TRBJ2-3	-	TGCGCCAGCAGCCAAGAGAGTGGCACAGATACGCAGTATTTT	CASSQESGTDTQYF
TRBV18	-	TRBJ2-2	-	TGTGCCAGCTCACCACCGGGTCCGCTAGCGCTACACCGGGAGCTGTTTTTT	CASSPPGPLALHRELFF
TRBV19	TRBD1	TRBJ1-2	once	TGTGCCAGTAGTTCTGCGGACAGGGGGGCCTATGGCTACACCTTC	CASSSADRGAYGYTF
TRBV6-5	-	TRBJ1-1	-	TGTGCCAGCAGTTACTCGCGGGCGAGGAACACTGAAGCTTTCTTT	CASSYSRARNTEAFF
TRBV9	TRBD2	TRBJ2-3	-	TGTGCCAGCAGCCTCGGGGGGGGATATACGCAGTATTTT	CASSLGGGYTQYF
TRBV10-3	-	TRBJ2-1	-	TGTGCCATCAGGCCGGGATACTTAATCAATGAGCAGTTCTTC	CAIRPGYLINEQFF
TRBV10-3	TRBD1	TRBJ2-1	once	TGTGCCATCAGCAAAGCCGGGACAGGGATTTACAATGAGCAGTTCTTC	CAISKAGTGIYNEQFF
TRBV6-4	TRBD2	TRBJ2-1	-	TGTGCCAGCAGCGGACTAGCGGGGGGCAAGAATGAGCAGTTCTTC	CASSGLAGGKNEQFF
TRBV7-9	TRBD1	TRBJ2-3	-	TGTGCCAGCAGCCCAACAACAGGGGTTGATACGCAGTATTTT	CASSPTTGVDTQYF
TRBV2	-	TRBJ1-5	once	TGTGCCAGCAGTGAAATGGGGCTGACCAATCAGCCCCAGCATTTT	CASSEMGLTNQPQHF
TRBV28	TRBD1	TRBJ1-2	-	TGTGCCAGCAGTCCGGGACAGCTTAACTATGGCTACACCTTC	CASSPGQLNYGYTF
TRBV5-5	-	TRBJ1-4	-	TGTGCCAGCAGCTTGGGGAGGGCAACTAATGAAAAACTGTTTTTT	CASSLGRATNEKLFF
TRBV11-2	TRBD1	TRBJ2-4	-	TGTGCCAGCAGCTTACGGACAGGGAGTTTTATAGGCAAAAACATTCAGTACTTC	CASSLRTGSFIGKNIQYF
TRBV5-4	-	TRBJ1-6	-	TGTGCCAGCGGCGGAGCATCCGAAGGGGCGAATTCACCCCTCCACTTT	CASGGASEGANSPLHF
TRBV7-3	TRBD1	TRBJ2-2	-	TGTGCCAGCAGCCACGACAGGGGGCGCACCGGGGAGCTGTTTTTT	CASSHDRGRTGELFF
TRBV14	-	TRBJ2-2	-	TGTGCCAGCAGACTAGGATCCGGGGAGCTGTTTTTT	CASRLGSGELFF
TRBV14	-	TRBJ1-2	-	TGTGCCAGCAGCCAAGGGAGTGATTCTTACTATGGCTACACCTTC	CASSQGSDSYYGYTF
TRBV10-3	-	TRBJ1-4	once	TGTGCCGCCCAGGGGTTAAATGAAAAACTGTTTTTT	CAAQGLNEKLFF
TRBV4-1	TRBD2	TRBJ2-3	-	TGCGCCAGCAGCCAAGGGACTAGCGGGGGGGCAGATACGCAGTATTTT	CASSQGTSGGADTQYF
TRBV6-5	TRBD1	TRBJ1-2	-	TGTGCCAGCAGTTACTCGGGACAGGGGAACTATGGCTACACCTTC	CASSYSGQGNYGYTF
TRBV6-1	TRBD1	TRBJ2-7	-	TGTGCCAGCAGTCAGAACAGGGGGCTGCTGTACTTC	CASSQNRGLLYF
TRBV6-6	-	TRBJ1-1	-	TGTGCCAGCAGGGAACAGATGAACACTGAAGCTTTCTTT	CASREQMNTEAFF
TRBV18	TRBD1	TRBJ2-1	-	TGTGCCAGCTCACTGGGACAGCAGCAGTTCTTC	CASSLGQQQFF
TRBV7-9	-	TRBJ1-5	-	TGTGCCAGCAGCCTAGAGTGGGCCAATCAGCCCCAGCATTTT	CASSLEWANQPQHF
TRBV27	-	TRBJ2-7	-	TGTGCCAGCAGTTTCCTCGGGACAGAGCAGTACTTC	CASSFLGTEQYF
TRBV4-1	TRBD1	TRBJ2-4	-	TGCGCCAGCAGCCAAACAGGGGATGTAGCCAAAAACATTCAGTACTTC	CASSQTGDVAKNIQYF
TRBV10-1	TRBD2	TRBJ2-1	-	TGCGCCAGCACCGGACTAGCGGGGGGGTACAATGAGCAGTTCTTC	CASTGLAGGYNEQFF
TRBV6-1	-	TRBJ2-7	-	TGTGCCAGCTCCGAGTACGAGCAGTACTTC	CASSEYEQYF
TRBV7-9	TRBD1	TRBJ2-7	once	TGTGCCAGCAGCTCGGACAGGGGCGAGCAGTACTTC	CASSSDRGEQYF
TRBV7-6	-	TRBJ2-7	-	TGTGCCAGCAGCAAGACAGTAAACGAGCAGTACTTC	CASSKTVNEQYF
TRBV5-1	TRBD1	TRBJ1-6	-	TGCGCCAGCAGCCCTACTGAACAGGGGTCCACGAGCTCCTATAATTCACCCCTCCACTTT	CASSPTEQGSTSSYNSPLHF
TRBV10-3	TRBD1	TRBJ1-1	once	TGTGCCGCAGGACAGGGAGACAGAACTGAAGCTTTCTTT	CAAGQGDRTEAFF
TRBV6-5	TRBD1	TRBJ1-1	-	TGTGCCAGCAGTTACTCGAGTAGGGGGCGCGGCACTGAAGCTTTCTTT	CASSYSSRGRGTEAFF
TRBV5-4	-	TRBJ2-4	-	TGTGCCAGCAGCTCTAGTTTGGACAGCATAGCCAAAAACATTCAGTACTTC	CASSSSLDSIAKNIQYF
TRBV6-4	TRBD2	TRBJ2-2	-	TGTGCCAGCAGTGACGGGGGGGACACCGGGGAGCTGTTTTTT	CASSDGGDTGELFF
TRBV5-1	-	TRBJ2-6	-	TGCGCCAGCAGCCCCTTCCCTACTGGGGCCAACGTCCTGACTTTC	CASSPFPTGANVLTF
TRBV29-1	-	TRBJ2-7	-	TGCAGCGTCTTAACAGATTCCTACGAGCAGTACTTC	CSVLTDSYEQYF